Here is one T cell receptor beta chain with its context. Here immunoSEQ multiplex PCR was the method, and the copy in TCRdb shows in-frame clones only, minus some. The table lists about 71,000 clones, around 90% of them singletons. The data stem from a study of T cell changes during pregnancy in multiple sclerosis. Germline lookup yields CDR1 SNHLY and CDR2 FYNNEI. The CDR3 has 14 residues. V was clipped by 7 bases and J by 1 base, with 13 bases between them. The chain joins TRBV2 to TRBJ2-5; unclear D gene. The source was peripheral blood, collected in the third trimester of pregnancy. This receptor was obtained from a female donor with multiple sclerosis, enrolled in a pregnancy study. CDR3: CASTERSTQETQYF. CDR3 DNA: TGTGCCAGCACGGAGAGGAGCACCCAAGAGACCCAGTACTTC.